These 30 T cell receptor beta chains were sequenced from one sample in a study of T cell changes during pregnancy in multiple sclerosis. Generated by immunoSEQ multiplex PCR, the TCRdb table keeps only in-frame clones and is missing some. The sample includes about 49,000 clones, roughly 94% of them seen just once. Sequenced here: CD8+ T cells from peripheral blood mononuclear cells, sampled before pregnancy. Source of these receptors: a female donor with multiple sclerosis, enrolled in a pregnancy study.

This sequence joins TRBV29-1 and TRBJ2-5, with 7 nucleotides matching TRBD2. Germline-derived CDR1 and CDR2 are SQVTM and ANQGSEA. The CDR3 covers 13 residues. The junction had 3 bases not matched to a gene; V was cut back by 3 bases and J by 2 bases. CDR3 nucleotides: TGCAGCGTTGAGGCTAGCGGACAAGAGACCCAGTACTTC. Residues: CSVEASGQETQYF.

The chain couples TRBV27 to TRBJ1-1; 7 bases line up with TRBD1. The CDR3 totals 15 residues. Germline V lookup: CDR1 MNHEY, CDR2 SMNVEV (reference sequence). V shed 5 bases and J 5 bases; nucleotides not matched to a gene: 11. CDR3 DNA sequence: TGTGCCAGCAGTGGAAGAAAGGGGGCGAAAACTGAAGCTTTCTTT. Protein: CASSGRKGAKTEAFF.

The chain combines TRBV19 with TRBJ2-7; 9 positions agree with TRBD2. Trimming took 5 bases from V and 3 from J; bases not matched to a gene: 5. The CDR3 spans 14 residues. Germline V CDR1 and CDR2: LNHDA, SQIVND (reference sequence). CDR3 amino acids: CASSFASGNYEQYF. CDR3 in DNA: TGTGCCAGTAGTTTCGCTAGCGGGAACTACGAGCAGTACTTC.

The chain combines TRBV7-7 with TRBJ2-5, with D possibly matching TRBD1 (5 bases). The J call is uncertain, as TRBJ2-7 better fits the DNA end. Per the germline V gene, CDR1 is SSHAT and CDR2 is FNYEAQ (reference sequence). CDR3 length: 13 amino acids. The CDR3 region is CASSQFQGYEQYF. The DNA for the CDR3 is TGTGCCAGCAGCCAATTCCAGGGCTACGAGCAGTACTTC.

The V and J genes are TRBV28 and TRBJ2-7; 9 bases match TRBD1. The germline CDR1 and CDR2 sequences are MDHEN and SYDVKM. The CDR3 has 13 amino acids. The trim removed 3 bases at V and 5 bases at J, leaving 2 bases unmatched. The CDR3 DNA reads as TGTGCCAGCAGTTTTCGACAGGGGGACGAGCAGTACTTC. As protein: CASSFRQGDEQYF.

J is TRBJ2-1 and V is TRBV19; TRBD1 might be the D (6 bases). Germline V gene sequence: CDR1 LNHDA, CDR2 SQIVND (reference sequence). The V end lost 6 bases, the J end lost 9 bases, and 18 bases lay between the germline ends. The CDR3 extends over 14 amino acids. The CDR3 protein is CASSHRDNVGEQFF. The CDR3 bases are TGTGCCAGTAGCCACCGGGACAATGTGGGTGAGCAGTTCTTC.

The chain combines TRBV11-2 with TRBJ1-1; no clear D. Trimming shortened V by 3 bases and J by 7 bases, and 9 bases separated the two germline ends. The germline V gene encodes CDR1 SGHAT and CDR2 FQNNGV. CDR3 size: 12 residues. The CDR3 reads CASSFGGDEAFF. CDR3 nucleotide sequence: TGTGCCAGCAGCTTCGGCGGGGATGAAGCTTTCTTT. The complete variable domain, with remaining parts taken from reference TRBV11-2 and TRBJ1-1, reads EAGVAQSPRYKIIEKRQSVAFWCNPISGHATLYWYQQILGQGPKLLIQFQNNGVVDDSQLPKDRFSAERLKGVDSTLKIQPAKLEDSAVYLCASSFGGDEAFFGQGTRLTVV.

The rearrangement joins TRBV2 to TRBJ2-7; tentatively, D is TRBD1 (6 bases). In germline, CDR1 is SNHLY, CDR2 FYNNEI. Trimming took 7 bases from V and 1 from J, leaving 14 bases between them. The CDR3 sequence is 14 residues long. DNA of the CDR3: TGTGCCAGCAAATACGGGACATCATCCTACGAGCAGTACTTC. Encoded protein: CASKYGTSSYEQYF.

This clone was picked up one time. J is TRBJ1-2 and V is TRBV15, with D maybe TRBD1 (6 bases). The CDR3 has 14 amino acids. Trimming shortened V by 8 bases and J by 3 bases, and 16 bases separated the two germline ends. Germline-derived CDR1 and CDR2 are LNHNV and YYDKDF (reference sequence). CDR3 bases: TGTGCCACCGGCGGGGGCCGTGTTGACTATGGCTACACCTTC. Protein product: CATGGGRVDYGYTF.

This chain connects TRBV5-6 to TRBJ2-1; TRBD2 aligns across 7 bases. J lost 7 bases, V lost 2 bases, and 3 bases had no gene match. CDR1 SGHDT and CDR2 YYEEEE come from the germline V gene. This CDR3 region has 13 residues. CDR3 amino acids: CASSLAGRNEQFF. The CDR3 region has the DNA TGTGCCAGCAGCTTAGCCGGGAGGAATGAGCAGTTCTTC.

CDR3 sequence (DNA): TGTGCCAGCAGTGAACTAGCGGGAGGGGGCAATGAGCAGTTCTTC. It encodes CASSELAGGGNEQFF. The chain carries TRBV6-4 and TRBJ2-1, with 13 nucleotides matching TRBD2. The length of the CDR3 is 15 residues. J lost 6 bases, V lost 3 bases, and 2 bases had no gene match. CDR1 is MRHNA, CDR2 SNTAGT, per germline.

This clone was counted between two and nine times. The rearrangement joins TRBV15 to TRBJ2-5; D unclear. Per germline, CDR1 LNHNV and CDR2 YYDKDF (reference sequence). The CDR3 loop spans 14 amino acids. Deletions cut 1 base from V and 5 bases from J, with 11 bases between. The CDR3 coding sequence is TGTGCCACCAGCAGAGTCGCAGGCCCGGAGACCCAGTACTTC. Protein: CATSRVAGPETQYF.

The V gene is TRBV7-9, the J gene TRBJ2-3, with D uncertain. Trimming removed 3 bases from V and 6 bases from J, with 4 bases in between. The CDR3 is 11 residues long. In germline, CDR1 is SEHNR, CDR2 FQNEAQ (reference sequence). This CDR3 is CASSLSDTQYF. The CDR3 nucleotides are TGTGCCAGCAGCTTGAGCGATACGCAGTATTTT.

This chain uses TRBV6-1 with TRBJ2-3; 7 nucleotides line up with TRBD1. CDR3 length: 16 residues. After removal of 3 bases from V and 0 bases from J, the junction contained 6 bases not matched to a gene. Germline CDR1 MNHNS, CDR2 SASEGT. The CDR3 region is CASSESRDSSTDTQYF. CDR3 sequence (DNA): TGTGCCAGCAGTGAGAGCAGGGACAGTAGCACAGATACGCAGTATTTT.

This clone was found once. DNA for the CDR3: TGTGCCAGCAGTTTAATGGGGCAGAGTAATCAGCCCCAGCATTTT. Protein product: CASSLMGQSNQPQHF. The chain carries TRBV27 and TRBJ1-5; tentatively, D is TRBD1 (5 bases). The CDR3 is 15 amino acids. V lost 2 bases, J lost 4 bases, and 12 bases lay in between. The germline gives CDR1 MNHEY, CDR2 SMNVEV (reference sequence).

The chain joins TRBV5-1 to TRBJ2-7, with D unresolved. The ends were cut back, 2 bases at V and 0 bases at J, with 9 bases in the middle. Germline assignment: CDR1 SGHRS and CDR2 YFSETQ. The CDR3 extends over 14 amino acids. CDR3: CASSFWPGSYEQYF. The CDR3 DNA is TGCGCCAGCAGCTTCTGGCCAGGCTCCTACGAGCAGTACTTC.

V gene TRBV5-4 combines with J gene TRBJ2-1; the D gene is possibly TRBD2 (6 bases). The CDR3 loop spans 14 amino acids. V was clipped by 4 bases and J by 5 bases, with 13 bases between them. Germline V gene data show CDR1 as SGHNT and CDR2 as YYREEE (reference sequence). CDR3 in DNA: TGTGCCAGCAGCGACCGGGACTTGGACAATGAGCAGTTCTTC. Translation gives CASSDRDLDNEQFF.

The chain links TRBV19 to TRBJ2-1; 10 bases fit TRBD2. V lost 6 bases to trimming and J lost 9 bases; unmatched junction nucleotides: 5. This CDR3 region has 13 residues. The germline gives CDR1 LNHDA, CDR2 SQIVND (reference sequence). The CDR3 loop is CASRNLAGAEQFF. DNA for the CDR3: TGTGCCAGTAGAAACCTAGCGGGAGCTGAGCAGTTCTTC.

The chain couples TRBV6-5 to TRBJ1-5, with 8 bases matching TRBD1. Germline loops: CDR1 MNHEY, CDR2 SVGAGI. Losses at the gene ends were 7 bases for V and 7 bases for J; bases not matched to a gene: 6. The CDR3 extends over 13 amino acids. CDR3 bases: TGTGCCAGCACGCAGGGGGCAGGGCAGCCCCAGCATTTT. This gives the protein CASTQGAGQPQHF.

V usage is TRBV15 and J usage is TRBJ2-3; 9 bases map to TRBD1. This CDR3 region has 16 residues. V lost 4 bases and J lost 4; bases outside the gene matches: 9. Germline V gives CDR1 LNHNV, CDR2 YYDKDF (reference sequence). This chain's CDR3 is CATSKSAGQGPDTQYF. DNA of the CDR3: TGTGCCACCAGCAAATCTGCGGGACAGGGACCAGATACGCAGTATTTT.

The chain combines TRBV5-1 with TRBJ1-1; the D gene is possibly TRBD1 (6 bases). The CDR3 consists of 12 residues. Germline-derived CDR1 and CDR2 are SGHRS and YFSETQ. V shed 0 bases and J shed 10 bases, with 10 bases lying between them. The DNA for the CDR3 is TGCGCCAGCAGCTTGGACAGGGCGGGAGCTTTCTTT. Protein: CASSLDRAGAFF.

The chain has TRBV21-1 and TRBJ2-5; the table's TRBD1 call for D was not verified on the DNA. TRBV21-1 is a pseudogene. The CDR3 is 16 residues long. This CDR3 is CASSKKPGQGGETQYF. The DNA for the CDR3 is TGTGCCAGCAGCAAAAAGCCGGGACAGGGTGGGGAGACCCAGTACTTC.

This chain joins TRBV9 and TRBJ1-2, with D uncertain. The length of the CDR3 is 17 residues. V lost 3 bases and J lost 6, with 24 bases in between. CDR1 and CDR2 from the germline V gene are SGDLS and YYNGEE. The CDR3 DNA follows: TGTGCCAGCAGCGGTAGGCATGGAGACGGTCTGTGGAATGGCTACACCTTC. It yields the protein CASSGRHGDGLWNGYTF.

The gene calls are TRBV15 and TRBJ1-4; a weak D match, TRBD1 (6 bases). CDR1 LNHNV and CDR2 YYDKDF come from the germline V gene (reference sequence). This CDR3 is built from 14 residues. Trimming removed 1 base at V and 8 bases at J, with 11 bases between. As DNA, the CDR3 is TGTGCCACCAGCAGAGTAAGGGGGGGAGAAAAACTGTTTTTT. Translation gives CATSRVRGGEKLFF.

V gene TRBV27 combines with J gene TRBJ2-7; D unclear. Trimming removed 6 bases from V and 4 bases from J, with 13 bases in between. Germline CDR1 reads MNHEY; CDR2 reads SMNVEV (reference sequence). The CDR3 runs 13 residues. DNA for the CDR3: TGTGCCAGCAGCCCCGGTACCGGTTACGAGCAGTACTTC. Amino acids: CASSPGTGYEQYF.

The V gene is TRBV23-1, the J gene TRBJ2-7, with TRBD1 as a possible D gene (5 bases). TRBV23-1 is an ORF, with its function uncertain. V gave up 2 bases and J gave up 3 bases, with 14 bases separating them. The CDR3 extends over 15 amino acids. CDR3 region: CASSQDRKESYEQYF. The CDR3 DNA follows: TGCGCCAGCAGTCAAGACAGAAAGGAAAGCTACGAGCAGTACTTC.

The chain combines TRBV4-1 with TRBJ1-1, with 9 bases lining up with TRBD1. This CDR3 spans 14 amino acids. CDR1 is MGHRA, CDR2 YSYEKL, per germline. V gave up 4 bases and J gave up 2 bases; unmatched junction bases: 2. CDR3 region: CASSLQGANTEAFF. CDR3 sequence (DNA): TGCGCCAGCAGCCTACAGGGGGCAAACACTGAAGCTTTCTTT.

The DNA of the CDR3 is TGTGCCAGCAGCCCTCCAAAGACAGGGGTCGAAGCTTTCTTT. Translating it yields CASSPPKTGVEAFF. The genes are TRBV9 and TRBJ1-1; 8 nucleotides align to TRBD1. V was pared by 4 bases and J by 8 bases, with 10 bases of the junction left unmatched. The CDR3 has 14 amino acids. Germline V gene data show CDR1 as SGDLS and CDR2 as YYNGEE.

This chain joins TRBV6-5 and TRBJ2-1; 14 bases are a match to TRBD2. The CDR3 is 13 residues long. Germline loops: CDR1 MNHEY, CDR2 SVGAGI. V trimming: 9 bases; J trimming: 8 bases; junction bases outside the gene matches: 3. Here the CDR3 DNA reads TGTGCCAGTCAGGGACTAGCGGGAGATGAGCAGTTCTTC. Amino acid sequence: CASQGLAGDEQFF.

V gene TRBV10-3 combines with J gene TRBJ2-7, with 9 positions matching TRBD2. This CDR3 has 16 residues. Germline CDR1 and CDR2: ENHRY and SYGVKD. The V segment lost 2 bases and the J segment 2 bases; nucleotides outside the gene matches: 7. The CDR3 coding sequence is TGTGCCATCAGTGAGATGGGGGCTAGCGGGGCCTACGAGCAGTACTTC. Encoded protein: CAISEMGASGAYEQYF.